The TCR beta chain described here comes from a study of blood T cell repertoires in COVID-19. Study context: Sample material is recorded as cDNA or gDNA derived from T cells, B-cell-depleted T cells, or PBMCs.

Residents of about two dozen US areas, aged roughly 18 to 89 years, made up the participants. In Cohort 3, a recovered donor had either two negative PCRs, clearance, or symptom resolution. J gave up 0 bases and V 7 bases, and 0 bases lay outside the gene matches. From germline, CDR1 is SGHKS and CDR2 YYEKEE (reference sequence). The CDR3 is 14 amino acids. In the authors' methods: Estimates of nucleated cell counts were drawn from the amplification of reference gene primers. Method: immunoSEQ multiplex PCR; TCRdb's copy keeps in-frame clones and lacks some. The V and J calls and clone size were taken over from that table, and D and trimming were inferred from the DNA. The data hold roughly 290,000 clones, with around 86% observed a single time.

The sample taken for sequencing was PBMCs or T cells enriched from blood (not recorded which). This TCR derives from a woman aged 40-49 years who had recovered from COVID-19. J is TRBJ2-6 and V is TRBV5-5; TRBD2 aligns across 8 bases. The CDR3 sequence: CASGTSSGANVLTF. The CDR3, as DNA: TGTGCCAGCGGGACTAGCTCTGGGGCCAACGTCCTGACTTTC.